The next 16 T cell receptor beta chains were all read from a single sample in a study of T cells in Graves' hyperthyroidism and ophthalmopathy (dated by TCRdb to the late 2010s). The method behind the library was multiplex PCR. Sequencer: Illumina HiSeq 2000. The TCR beta CDR3 regions were amplified from the RNA transcripts. The first round of RT-PCR for the TCR CDR3 was performed with the HTBI primer set and the Qiagen OneStep RT-PCR kit. TCRdb redid the processing of the public reads, applying fastp at Q25 and MiXCR, and retained in-frame beta chains. Rows with one shared CDR3 protein collapse into an entry with the most common genes and DNA. The sample table records some 250,000 distinct CDR3 sequences; just over 14% of these occur just once. The ten largest clones capture about an eighth of the sample. Sequenced input: blood. These receptors were taken from a woman in her thirties or forties with Graves' hyperthyroidism that later progressed to Graves' ophthalmopathy.

The CDR3 region is CASSQLQGGLDEQYF. In nucleotides, the CDR3 is TGTGCCAGCAGCCAGTTGCAGGGCGGCTTAGACGAGCAGTACTTC. V and J are TRBV4-2 and TRBJ2-7; a weak D match, TRBD1 (5 bases). V was pared by 3 bases and J by 5 bases, with 17 bases between. Germline V gene sequence: CDR1 LGHNA, CDR2 YNFKEQ. CDR3 length equals 15 residues.

The sample holds many counts of this clonotype. The chain combines TRBV7-9 with TRBJ2-2; D remains ambiguous. Trimming removed 7 bases from V and 1 base from J, with 13 bases in between. This CDR3 spans 15 amino acids. Germline lookup yields CDR1 SEHNR and CDR2 FQNEAQ (reference sequence). The CDR3 coding sequence is TGTGCCAGCACCAGAAGGATAGAGAACACCGGGGAGCTGTTTTTT. This encodes CASTRRIENTGELFF.

There are many counts of this clonotype. The chain couples TRBV15 to TRBJ2-3; no definite D call. V lost 5 bases to trimming and J lost 3 bases, with 12 bases between them. CDR1 and CDR2 from the germline V gene are LNHNV and YYDKDF (reference sequence). The CDR3 has 14 amino acids. Here the CDR3 reads CATSRSAGTDTQYF. CDR3 in DNA: TGTGCCACCAGCCGCTCCGCTGGAACAGATACGCAGTATTTT.

This clonotype appeared many times. CDR3 bases: TGTGCCTGGAATACCGGGGCCAGCAATCAGCCCCAGCATTTT. Amino acid sequence: CAWNTGASNQPQHF. The genes are TRBV30 and TRBJ1-5; D might be TRBD1 (5 bases). This CDR3 contains 14 residues. Germline V gives CDR1 GTSNPN, CDR2 SVGIG (reference sequence). The V end lost 4 bases, the J end lost 1 base, and 11 bases lay between the germline ends.

This clonotype was found many times. This chain links TRBV2 with TRBJ1-5, with D possibly matching TRBD1 (6 bases). Trimming took off 7 bases at V and 5 bases at J, with 15 bases between the two ends. The V gene's germline CDR1 is SNHLY and CDR2 FYNNEI. The CDR3 has 14 residues. The CDR3 loop reads CASTEQGLDQPQHF. In DNA, the CDR3 is TGTGCCAGCACGGAACAGGGATTGGATCAGCCCCAGCATTTT.

There are many counts of this clonotype. The V and J genes are TRBV30 and TRBJ1-1, with no clear D. Trimming left V 4 bases short and J 0 bases short, with 9 bases between. Germline V gives CDR1 GTSNPN, CDR2 SVGIG (reference sequence). The CDR3 length is 13 residues. The CDR3 sequence: CAWTPIMNTEAFF. In DNA, the CDR3 is TGTGCCTGGACCCCCATCATGAACACTGAAGCTTTCTTT. The full variable domain, its missing parts supplied by reference TRBV30 and TRBJ1-1, is SQTIHQWPATLVQPVGSPLSLECTVEGTSNPNLYWYRQAAGRGLQLLFYSVGIGQISSEVPQNLSASRPQDRQFILSSKKLLLSDSGFYLCAWTPIMNTEAFFGQGTRLTVV.

The genes are TRBV7-9 and TRBJ2-7, with a possible D match to TRBD2 (5 bases). V lost 10 bases, J lost 7 bases, and 20 bases lay in between. Per the germline V gene, CDR1 is SEHNR and CDR2 is FQNEAQ (reference sequence). CDR3 length: 13 amino acids. Written as DNA, the CDR3 is TGTGCCACCCCAAACCGAGCAACGGGGGAGCAGTACTTC. Translation gives CATPNRATGEQYF. Variable domain in full (rest from reference TRBV7-9 and TRBJ2-7): DTGVSQNPRHKITKRGQNVTFRCDPISEHNRLYWYRQTLGQGPEFLTYFQNEAQLEKSRLLSDRFSAERPKGSFSTLEIQRTEQGDSAMYLCATPNRATGEQYFGPGTRLTVT.

In this sample, this clonotype turned up many times. This sequence joins TRBV6-1 and TRBJ2-5; D not resolved. The germline CDR1 and CDR2 sequences are MNHNS and SASEGT. V lost 6 bases and J lost 4, with 15 bases in between. This CDR3 is 14 amino acids long. The CDR3 here is CASRPAQSGETQYF. CDR3 DNA sequence: TGTGCCAGCAGACCAGCCCAAAGTGGAGAGACCCAGTACTTC.

This clonotype showed up many times. The V gene is TRBV20-1, the J gene TRBJ1-5; 7 positions agree with TRBD1. The CDR3 runs 15 residues. Germline V CDR1 and CDR2: DFQATT, SNEGSKA (reference sequence). The V and J ends lost 3 bases and 7 bases, in that order; junction bases with no gene match: 12. CDR3 sequence (DNA): TGCAGTGCTAGTCCCCTTGACAGGGACGACCAGCCCCAGCATTTT. It codes for CSASPLDRDDQPQHF.

This clonotype has more than one count but fewer than ten. J is TRBJ2-7 and V is TRBV4-1; the match to TRBD2 covers 9 bases. The ends lost 1 base at V and 5 bases at J; junction bases unmatched: 3. The CDR3 extends over 14 amino acids. CDR1 MGHRA and CDR2 YSYEKL come from the germline V gene. CDR3 nucleotides: TGCGCCAGCAGCCAAGTAGCGGGAGCCCACGAGCAGTACTTC. Its translation: CASSQVAGAHEQYF.

Comments on this clonotype: It may be a read error: a sequence one base away is much more abundant. V and J are TRBV20-1 and TRBJ2-1, with a tentative D call TRBD1 (6 bases). CDR1 is DFQATT, CDR2 SNEGSKA, per germline (reference sequence). CDR3 size: 12 residues. CDR3 protein: CSASLTKGEQSF. The CDR3, as DNA: TGCAGTGCTAGCCTTACAAAGGGGGAGCAGTCCTTC.

This clonotype was observed many times. The genes are TRBV28 and TRBJ2-1, with D uncertain. The CDR3 extends over 13 amino acids. V was trimmed by 4 bases and J by 6 bases, leaving 10 bases between them. Germline V lookup: CDR1 MDHEN, CDR2 SYDVKM. CDR3 amino acids: CASSSASFNEQFF. The CDR3 DNA follows: TGTGCCAGCAGTTCCGCCAGTTTCAATGAGCAGTTCTTC.

The chain recombines TRBV28 with TRBJ2-1; D is unresolved. Trimming shortened V by 7 bases and J by 9 bases, and 13 bases separated the two germline ends. Germline assignment: CDR1 MDHEN and CDR2 SYDVKM. This CDR3 has 12 amino acids. Here the CDR3 DNA reads TGTGCCAGCAAAAGTCCGTACGGTGAGCAGTTCTTC. The encoded protein is CASKSPYGEQFF.

The table lists this clonotype with many counts. The CDR3 sequence: CASSTRSGRTLSYNEQFF. CDR3 coding DNA: TGTGCCAGCAGCACCCGTAGCGGGAGGACCCTATCCTACAATGAGCAGTTCTTC. The chain joins TRBV5-6 to TRBJ2-1, with 10 bases aligning to TRBD2. Germline values: CDR1 SGHDT, CDR2 YYEEEE. Germline trimming cut 4 bases from V and 1 base from J; bases unmatched to any gene: 11. This CDR3 has 18 residues.

There are a few counts of this clonotype. The genes are TRBV3-1 and TRBJ2-3, with 8 bases identical to TRBD2. The CDR3 loop spans 17 amino acids. J lost 4 bases, V lost 0 bases, and 9 bases had no gene match. CDR1 is LGHDT and CDR2 is YNNKEL in the germline V gene (reference sequence). The CDR3 DNA reads as TGTGCCAGCAGCCAAGATCCTGCGGGAGGCTTGTCAGATACGCAGTATTTT. This translates into CASSQDPAGGLSDTQYF.

A word on this clonotype: The junction and the germline gene differ at one end; a read error may be behind it. This chain connects TRBV11-1 to TRBJ2-1; 16 nucleotides agree with TRBD2. The CDR3 is 16 residues long. The V gene's germline CDR1 is SGHAT and CDR2 FQDESV (reference sequence). CDR3 DNA sequence: TGTGCCAGCAGCTTAGGGTCGGGGACTAGCGGGAGGGCTACGATCTTC. This sequence encodes CASSLGSGTSGRATIF.